Below are 24 T cell receptor beta chains sequenced from a single sample in a study of T cell responses to AZD1222 COVID-19 vaccine. Profiling relied on immunoSEQ multiplex PCR, and the TCRdb table lists in-frame clones only, not all of them. The table includes tens of thousands of clones, more than 80% detected once. Specimen: peripheral blood, collected on day 0 of AZD1222 vaccination. These receptors were taken from an adult in good health.

This chain uses TRBV28 with TRBJ2-7, with 7 bases fitting TRBD1. Per the germline V gene, CDR1 is MDHEN and CDR2 is SYDVKM. J lost 3 bases, V lost 6 bases, and 11 bases had no gene match. The CDR3 has 15 amino acids. CDR3 protein: CASRLQTGIHYEQYF. The DNA of the CDR3 is TGTGCCAGCAGATTACAGACAGGGATTCACTACGAGCAGTACTTC.

This chain connects TRBV15 to TRBJ2-5, with TRBD2 as a possible D gene (5 bases). This CDR3 comprises 14 residues. Trimming left V 0 bases short and J 0 bases short, with 5 bases between. Germline V CDR1 and CDR2: LNHNV, YYDKDF (reference sequence). The CDR3 coding sequence is TGTGCCACCAGCAGAGAGCGGGACCAAGAGACCCAGTACTTC. Its translation is CATSRERDQETQYF.

This chain links TRBV11-3 with TRBJ2-5, with TRBD1 identical over 12 bases. The germline CDR1 and CDR2 sequences are SGHNT and YENEEA. V lost 5 bases, J lost 5 bases, and 6 bases stayed unmatched. The CDR3 contains 15 residues. CDR3 residues: CASSPGQGAEETQYF. Here the CDR3 DNA reads TGTGCCAGCAGCCCGGGACAGGGGGCGGAGGAGACCCAGTACTTC.

The chain carries TRBV25-1 and TRBJ2-2; 8 bases fit TRBD1. V was clipped by 6 bases and J by 7 bases; unmatched bases: 4. The CDR3 runs 13 residues. Germline CDR1 is MGHDK and CDR2 is SYGVNS. As DNA, the CDR3 is TGTGCCAGCAGGACAGGGGATGGCGGGGAGCTGTTTTTT. Residues: CASRTGDGGELFF. Variable domain in full (rest from reference TRBV25-1 and TRBJ2-2): EADIYQTPRYLVIGTGKKITLECSQTMGHDKMYWYQQDPGMELHLIHYSYGVNSTEKGDLSSESTVSRIRTEHFPLTLESARPSHTSQYLCASRTGDGGELFFGEGSRLTVL.

The V and J genes are TRBV28 and TRBJ1-2, with D unclear. This CDR3 spans 14 amino acids. In germline, CDR1 is MDHEN, CDR2 SYDVKM. The ends were cut back, 6 bases at V and 6 bases at J, with 17 bases in the middle. The DNA for the CDR3 is TGTGCCAGCAGCTCCCCTCTCCTGGCACATGGCTACACCTTC. Its protein product is CASSSPLLAHGYTF.

This chain links TRBV29-1 with TRBJ2-7, with TRBD1 identical over 8 bases. The CDR3 runs 12 residues. Germline V gives CDR1 SQVTM, CDR2 ANQGSEA. With 6 bases clipped from V and 6 bases from J, the junction kept 7 bases outside the gene matches. The CDR3 loop reads CSVLQGAGEQYF. Written as DNA, the CDR3 is TGCAGCGTGCTGCAGGGGGCGGGCGAGCAGTACTTC.

CDR3: CASSEWDTGELFF. The CDR3 DNA follows: TGTGCCAGCAGTGAGTGGGACACCGGGGAGCTGTTTTTT. This chain uses TRBV2 with TRBJ2-2; D remains ambiguous. The CDR3 sequence is 13 residues long. V lost 3 bases and J 3 bases, leaving 5 bases between the germline ends. Germline CDR1 SNHLY, CDR2 FYNNEI.

The V call is TRBV6-5, the J call TRBJ2-7; TRBD2 agrees at 13 bases. Germline loops: CDR1 MNHEY, CDR2 SVGAGI. The CDR3 runs to 15 residues. J gave up 4 bases and V 7 bases, and 7 bases lay outside the gene matches. Here the CDR3 DNA reads TGTGCCAGCAAAGTCACTAGCGGGAGGGGGTACGAGCAGTACTTC. It yields the protein CASKVTSGRGYEQYF.

This clone occurred a few times. Here the CDR3 reads CATRWAGELFF. CDR3 bases: TGTGCCACCCGGTGGGCCGGGGAGCTGTTTTTT. The chain couples TRBV6-5 to TRBJ2-2; D call uncertain. The CDR3 spans 11 residues. In germline, CDR1 is MNHEY, CDR2 SVGAGI. Trimming removed 10 bases from V and 6 bases from J, with 9 bases in between.

This clone was found a few times. The V gene is TRBV11-2, the J gene TRBJ1-3, with 10 bases matching TRBD1. The CDR3 totals 18 residues. The ends lost 5 bases at V and 2 bases at J; junction bases unmatched: 12. Germline lookup yields CDR1 SGHAT and CDR2 FQNNGV. This CDR3 is CASSTARGQGGTGNTIYF. Written as DNA, the CDR3 is TGTGCCAGCAGCACAGCGAGAGGACAGGGGGGGACTGGAAACACCATATATTTT.

The CDR3, as DNA: TGTGCCAGCAGTTATACCCGGTTCCAAGAGACCCAGTACTTC. This codes for CASSYTRFQETQYF. This rearrangement joins TRBV14 to TRBJ2-5, with D unclear. Germline-derived CDR1 and CDR2 are SGHDN and FVKESK. This CDR3 has 14 residues. V was cut by 6 bases and J by 1 base, with 12 bases left in between.

This chain uses TRBV2 with TRBJ1-1, with a tentative D call TRBD1 (6 bases). This CDR3 contains 13 residues. Germline assignment: CDR1 SNHLY and CDR2 FYNNEI. V lost 5 bases and J 2 bases, leaving 9 bases between the germline ends. The CDR3 spells CASSTGLNTEAFF. The CDR3 DNA reads TGTGCCAGCAGTACAGGGCTAAACACTGAAGCTTTCTTT.

The chain employs TRBV4-3 and TRBJ1-1; D remains unclear. With 3 bases removed from V and 5 bases from J, the gap between germline ends came to 19 bases. The CDR3 is made up of 16 amino acids. CDR1 and CDR2 from the germline V gene are LGHNA and YSLEER. For the CDR3, the DNA is TGCGCCAGCAGCCATCGAACGGACTTAAGTGGGACTGAAGCTTTCTTT. This encodes CASSHRTDLSGTEAFF.

A few counts support this clone. The gene calls are TRBV5-1 and TRBJ2-5, with D perhaps matching TRBD2 (5 bases). Trimming pared 4 bases from V and 9 bases from J, leaving 16 bases between. Germline V CDR1 and CDR2: SGHRS, YFSETQ. The CDR3 consists of 13 residues. As DNA, the CDR3 is TGCGCCAGCAGCCCCGGGGAACCTGAGGCCCAGTACTTC. This codes for CASSPGEPEAQYF.

The rearrangement joins TRBV28 to TRBJ1-2; the D gene is possibly TRBD1 (5 bases). Trimming removed 10 bases at V and 3 bases at J, with 12 bases between. The CDR3 runs 12 residues. The germline V gene encodes CDR1 MDHEN and CDR2 SYDVKM. CDR3 protein: CATQVGDYGYTF. Here the CDR3 DNA reads TGTGCCACACAGGTCGGCGACTATGGCTACACCTTC.

The chain couples TRBV7-8 to TRBJ2-3; D may be TRBD1 or TRBD2 (6 bases each). This CDR3 is 17 amino acids long. Germline-derived CDR1 and CDR2 are SGHVS and FQNEAQ. The V end lost 5 bases, the J end lost 5 bases, and 23 bases lay between the germline ends. CDR3 sequence: CASSRGGAGSLVDTQYF. The CDR3 nucleotides are TGTGCCAGCAGCCGAGGGGGAGCGGGCAGCTTGGTAGATACGCAGTATTTT.

The chain carries TRBV7-9 and TRBJ1-2, with D possibly being TRBD1 (5 bases). Germline-derived CDR1 and CDR2 are SEHNR and FQNEAQ (reference sequence). This CDR3 has 16 residues. Trimming took off 4 bases at V and 0 bases at J, with 15 bases between the two ends. CDR3 in amino acids: CASSSSGRGTNYGYTF. CDR3 nucleotide sequence: TGTGCCAGCAGCTCCTCAGGGCGGGGCACTAACTATGGCTACACCTTC.

The J gene is TRBJ2-7, the V gene TRBV27, with TRBD2 identical over 7 bases. Losses at the gene ends were 2 bases for V and 5 bases for J; bases not matched to a gene: 3. The CDR3 runs to 13 residues. Germline CDR1 and CDR2: MNHEY and SMNVEV (reference sequence). The CDR3 region is CASSLISGDEQYF. The CDR3 coding sequence is TGTGCCAGCAGTTTAATAAGCGGGGACGAGCAGTACTTC.

The J gene is TRBJ1-1, the V gene TRBV5-5; 7 bases align to TRBD1. J gave up 3 bases and V 7 bases, and 9 bases lay outside the gene matches. The CDR3 contains 14 residues. Germline CDR1 is SGHKS and CDR2 is YYEKEE (reference sequence). This CDR3 is CASAWSGGYTEAFF. The CDR3 DNA sequence: TGTGCCAGCGCCTGGTCAGGGGGGTACACTGAAGCTTTCTTT.

The genes are TRBV10-3 and TRBJ2-5, with TRBD2 identical over 13 bases. The trim removed 6 bases at V and 5 bases at J, leaving 9 bases unmatched. Germline assignment: CDR1 ENHRY and CDR2 SYGVKD. The CDR3 has 16 amino acids. This chain's CDR3 is CAISNTSGRARETQYF. The CDR3 nucleotides are TGTGCCATCAGCAACACTAGCGGGAGGGCCAGGGAGACCCAGTACTTC.

The chain is built from TRBV7-9 and TRBJ2-1; 11 bases match TRBD2. The CDR3 length is 15 residues. V trimming: 1 base; J trimming: 5 bases; junction bases outside the gene matches: 1. CDR1 is SEHNR and CDR2 is FQNEAQ in the germline V gene (reference sequence). This CDR3 reads CASSLVLAGDNEQFF. In DNA, the CDR3 is TGTGCCAGCAGCTTAGTACTAGCGGGAGACAATGAGCAGTTCTTC.

V usage is TRBV27 and J usage is TRBJ2-1; a possible D gene is TRBD2 (6 bases). This CDR3 spans 16 amino acids. V lost 6 bases and J lost 0, with 15 bases in between. CDR1 and CDR2 from the germline V gene are MNHEY and SMNVEV (reference sequence). CDR3 sequence (DNA): TGTGCCAGCAGCACAATAGCGGAGAGCTCCTACAATGAGCAGTTCTTC. Residues: CASSTIAESSYNEQFF.

This clone was observed once. For the CDR3, the DNA is TGTGCCAGCAGTTCAGGGGGCGCGGCCTATGGCTACACCTTC. It is translated as CASSSGGAAYGYTF. The chain recombines TRBV28 with TRBJ1-2; 8 nucleotides align to TRBD1. V lost 4 bases to trimming and J lost 4 bases; unmatched junction nucleotides: 5. This CDR3 comprises 14 residues. The germline gives CDR1 MDHEN, CDR2 SYDVKM.

This chain uses TRBV11-2 with TRBJ2-3, with 10 nucleotides matching TRBD1. The CDR3 covers 14 residues. The V gene end was trimmed by 4 bases and the J gene end by 3 bases; junction bases not matched to a gene: 1. In germline, CDR1 is SGHAT, CDR2 FQNNGV. The CDR3 nucleotides are TGTGCCAGCAGCTCGGGACAGGGGACAGATACGCAGTATTTT. Translation gives CASSSGQGTDTQYF.